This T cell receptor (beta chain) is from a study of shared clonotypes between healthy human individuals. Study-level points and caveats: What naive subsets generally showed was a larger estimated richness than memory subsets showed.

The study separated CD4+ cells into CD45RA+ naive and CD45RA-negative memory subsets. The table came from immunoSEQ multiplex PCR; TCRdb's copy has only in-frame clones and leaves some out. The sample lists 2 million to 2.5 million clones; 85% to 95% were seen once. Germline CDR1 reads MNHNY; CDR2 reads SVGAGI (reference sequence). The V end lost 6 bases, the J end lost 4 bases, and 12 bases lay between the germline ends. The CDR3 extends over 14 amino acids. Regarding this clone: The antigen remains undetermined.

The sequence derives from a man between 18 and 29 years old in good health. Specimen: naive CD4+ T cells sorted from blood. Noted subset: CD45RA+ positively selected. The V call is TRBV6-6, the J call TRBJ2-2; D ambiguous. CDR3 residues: CASSPNTFTGELFF. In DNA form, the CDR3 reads TGTGCCAGCAGCCCTAACACCTTCACCGGGGAGCTGTTTTTT.